The clone carrying this TCR beta chain was picked up one time. The antigen remains undetermined. The data derive from a study of cytomegalovirus exposure and HLA in healthy donors. Germline V gives CDR1 ENHRY, CDR2 SYGVKD. There are 13 residues in the CDR3. Trimming cost V 7 bases and J 0 bases, with 9 bases left between them. Study-wide results and limits: Presence/absence analyses assumed roughly uniform sequencing depth across donors, which may not hold. Later analysis suggested most CMV-associated TCR beta chains were HLA-restricted.

The PCR contained 60 Vbeta and 13 Jbeta primers. Per the original data handling: Later work found 80 million to 85 million unique TCR beta chains, with 10 million to 14 million shared. Generated by immunoSEQ multiplex PCR, the TCRdb table keeps only in-frame clones and is missing some. V and J calls and clone size are those listed in that table; D and trimming were worked out from the DNA. The repertoire holds around 150,000 clones, with over 80% as singletons. The V call is TRBV10-3, the J call TRBJ1-1; D is unresolved. This TCR derives from a human donor in good health. Source material: PBMCs. This CDR3 is CAIIAGMNTEAFF. DNA of the CDR3: TGTGCCATCATTGCAGGAATGAACACTGAAGCTTTCTTT.